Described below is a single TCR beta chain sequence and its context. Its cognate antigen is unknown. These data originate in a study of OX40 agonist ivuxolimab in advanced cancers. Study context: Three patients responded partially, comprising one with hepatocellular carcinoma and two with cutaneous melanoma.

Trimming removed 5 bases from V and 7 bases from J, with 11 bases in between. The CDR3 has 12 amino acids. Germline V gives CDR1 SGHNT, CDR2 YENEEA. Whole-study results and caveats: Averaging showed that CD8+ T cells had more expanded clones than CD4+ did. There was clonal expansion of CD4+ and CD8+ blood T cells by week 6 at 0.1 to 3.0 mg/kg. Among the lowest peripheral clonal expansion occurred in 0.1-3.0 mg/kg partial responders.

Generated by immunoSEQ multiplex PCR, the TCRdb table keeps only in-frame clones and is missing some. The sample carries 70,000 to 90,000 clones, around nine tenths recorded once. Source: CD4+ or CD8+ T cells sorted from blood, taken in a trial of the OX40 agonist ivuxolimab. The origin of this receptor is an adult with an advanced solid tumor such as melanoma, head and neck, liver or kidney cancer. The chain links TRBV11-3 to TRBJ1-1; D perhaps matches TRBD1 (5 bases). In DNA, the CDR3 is TGTGCCAGCAGCCGACGACAGAGTGAAGCTTTCTTT. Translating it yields CASSRRQSEAFF. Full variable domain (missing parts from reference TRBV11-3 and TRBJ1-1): EAGVVQSPRYKIIEKKQPVAFWCNPISGHNTLYWYLQNLGQGPELLIRYENEEAVDDSQLPKDRFSAERLKGVDSTLKIQPAELGDSAVYLCASSRRQSEAFFGQGTRLTVV.